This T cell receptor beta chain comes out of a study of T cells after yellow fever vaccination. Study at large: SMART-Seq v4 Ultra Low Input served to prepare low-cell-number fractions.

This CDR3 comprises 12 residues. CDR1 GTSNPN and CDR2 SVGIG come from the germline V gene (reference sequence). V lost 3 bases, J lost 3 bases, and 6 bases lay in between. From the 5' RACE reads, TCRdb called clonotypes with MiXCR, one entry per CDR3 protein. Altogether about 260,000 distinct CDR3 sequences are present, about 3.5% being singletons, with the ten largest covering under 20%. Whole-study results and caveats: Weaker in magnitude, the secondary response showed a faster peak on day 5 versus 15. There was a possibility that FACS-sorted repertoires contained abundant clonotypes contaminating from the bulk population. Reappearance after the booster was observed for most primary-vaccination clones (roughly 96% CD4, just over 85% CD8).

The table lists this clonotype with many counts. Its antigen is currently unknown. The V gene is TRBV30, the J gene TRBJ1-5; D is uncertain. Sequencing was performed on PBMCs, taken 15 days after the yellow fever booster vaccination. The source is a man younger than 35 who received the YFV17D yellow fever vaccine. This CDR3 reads CAWSVYNQPQHF. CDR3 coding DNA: TGTGCCTGGAGCGTATACAATCAGCCCCAGCATTTT.